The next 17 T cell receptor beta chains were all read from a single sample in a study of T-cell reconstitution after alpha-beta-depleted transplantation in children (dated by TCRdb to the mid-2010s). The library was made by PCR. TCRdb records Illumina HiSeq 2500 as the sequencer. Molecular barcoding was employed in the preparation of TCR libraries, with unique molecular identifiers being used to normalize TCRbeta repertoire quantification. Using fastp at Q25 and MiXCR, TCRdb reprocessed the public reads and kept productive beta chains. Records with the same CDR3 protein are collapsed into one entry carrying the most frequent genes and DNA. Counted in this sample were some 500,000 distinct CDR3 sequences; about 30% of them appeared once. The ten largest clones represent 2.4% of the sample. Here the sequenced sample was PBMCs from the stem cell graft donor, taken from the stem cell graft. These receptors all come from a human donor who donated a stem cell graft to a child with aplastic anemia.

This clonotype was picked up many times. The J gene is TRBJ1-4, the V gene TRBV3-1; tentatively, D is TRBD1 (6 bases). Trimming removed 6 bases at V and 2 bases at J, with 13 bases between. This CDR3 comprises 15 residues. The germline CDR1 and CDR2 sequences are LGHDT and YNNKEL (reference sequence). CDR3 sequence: CASSFQGRTNEKLFF. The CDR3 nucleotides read TGTGCCAGCAGTTTCCAGGGGAGGACTAATGAAAAACTGTTTTTT.

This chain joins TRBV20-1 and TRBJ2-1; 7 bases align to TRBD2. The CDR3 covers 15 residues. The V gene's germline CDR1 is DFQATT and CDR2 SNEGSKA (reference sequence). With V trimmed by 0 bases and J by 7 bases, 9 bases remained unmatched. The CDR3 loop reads CSARDPGTTHNEQFF. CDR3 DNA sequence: TGCAGTGCTAGAGACCCCGGGACTACGCATAATGAGCAGTTCTTC.

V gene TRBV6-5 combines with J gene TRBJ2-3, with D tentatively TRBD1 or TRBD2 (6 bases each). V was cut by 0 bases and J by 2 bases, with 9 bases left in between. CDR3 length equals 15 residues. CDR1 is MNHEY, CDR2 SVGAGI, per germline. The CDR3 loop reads CASSYSAGHTDTQYF. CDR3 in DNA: TGTGCCAGCAGTTACTCGGCGGGACACACAGATACGCAGTATTTT.

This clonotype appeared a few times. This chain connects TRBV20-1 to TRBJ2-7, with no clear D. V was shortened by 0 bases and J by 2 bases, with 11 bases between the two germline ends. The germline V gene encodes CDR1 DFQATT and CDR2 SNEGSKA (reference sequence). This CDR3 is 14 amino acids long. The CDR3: CSARDPWLTYEQYF. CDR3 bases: TGCAGTGCTAGAGATCCTTGGTTAACCTACGAGCAGTACTTC.

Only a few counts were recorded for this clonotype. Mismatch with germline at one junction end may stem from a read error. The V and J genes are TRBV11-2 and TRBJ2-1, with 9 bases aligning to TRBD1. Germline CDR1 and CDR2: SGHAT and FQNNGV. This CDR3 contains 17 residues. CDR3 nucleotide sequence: TGTGCCAGCAACTTATTGGGATATGGACAGGGGCGCAATGAGCAGTTCTTC. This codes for CASNLLGYGQGRNEQFF. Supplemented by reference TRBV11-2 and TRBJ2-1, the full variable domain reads EAGVAQSPRYKIIEKRQSVAFWCNPISGHATLYWYQQILGQGPKLLIQFQNNGVVDDSQLPKDRFSAERLKGVDSTLKIQPAKLEDSAVYLCASNLLGYGQGRNEQFFGPGTRLTVL.

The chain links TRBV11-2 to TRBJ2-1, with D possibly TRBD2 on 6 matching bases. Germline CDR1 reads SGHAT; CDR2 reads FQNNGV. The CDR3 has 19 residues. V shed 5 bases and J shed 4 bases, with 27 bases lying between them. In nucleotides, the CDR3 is TGTGCCAGCAGCATGGTTGACTGGGCAGCAAGCGGGTTGTACAATGAGCAGTTCTTC. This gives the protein CASSMVDWAASGLYNEQFF.

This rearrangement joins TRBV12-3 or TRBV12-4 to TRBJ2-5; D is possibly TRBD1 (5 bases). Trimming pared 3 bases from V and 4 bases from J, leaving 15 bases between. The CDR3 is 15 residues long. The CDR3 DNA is TGTGCCAGCAGTTTTGAGGCAGGGTTAAGAGAGACCCAGTACTTC. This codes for CASSFEAGLRETQYF.

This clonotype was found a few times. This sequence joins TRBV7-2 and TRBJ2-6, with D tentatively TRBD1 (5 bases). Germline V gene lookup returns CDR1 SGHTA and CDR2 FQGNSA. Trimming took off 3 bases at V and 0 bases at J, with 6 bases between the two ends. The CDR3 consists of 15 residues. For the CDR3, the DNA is TGTGCCAGCAGCTTGACAGCCTCTGGGGCCAACGTCCTGACTTTC. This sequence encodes CASSLTASGANVLTF.

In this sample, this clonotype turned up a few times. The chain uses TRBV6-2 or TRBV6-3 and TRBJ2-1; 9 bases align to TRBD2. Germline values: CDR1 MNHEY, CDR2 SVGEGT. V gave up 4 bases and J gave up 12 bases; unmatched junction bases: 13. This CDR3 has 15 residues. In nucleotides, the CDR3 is TGTGCCAGCAGTTTCGCACTAGCGGGTTATCTGTCGCAGTTCTTC. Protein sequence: CASSFALAGYLSQFF.

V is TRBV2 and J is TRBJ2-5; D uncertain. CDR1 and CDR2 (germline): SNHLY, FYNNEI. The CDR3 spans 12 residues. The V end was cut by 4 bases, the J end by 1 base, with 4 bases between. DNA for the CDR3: TGTGCCAGCAGTGGGACCCAAGAGACCCAGTACTTC. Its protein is CASSGTQETQYF.

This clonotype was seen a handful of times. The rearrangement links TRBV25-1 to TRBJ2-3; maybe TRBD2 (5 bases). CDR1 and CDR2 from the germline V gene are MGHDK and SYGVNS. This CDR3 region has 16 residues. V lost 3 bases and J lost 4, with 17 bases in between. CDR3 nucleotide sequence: TGTGCCAGCAGTGATAGAGCGGTCCCCTTCCCAGATACGCAGTATTTT. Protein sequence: CASSDRAVPFPDTQYF. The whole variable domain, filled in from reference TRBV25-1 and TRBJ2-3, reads EADIYQTPRYLVIGTGKKITLECSQTMGHDKMYWYQQDPGMELHLIHYSYGVNSTEKGDLSSESTVSRIRTEHFPLTLESARPSHTSQYLCASSDRAVPFPDTQYFGPGTRLTVL.

CDR3 in DNA: TGTGCCAGCAGCCCATTAACAGGGGGGTACAATGAGCAGTTCTTC. It is translated as CASSPLTGGYNEQFF. This rearrangement joins TRBV7-8 to TRBJ2-1, with 8 nucleotides matching TRBD1. CDR1 is SGHVS, CDR2 FQNEAQ, per germline. CDR3 length: 15 amino acids. J was trimmed by 4 bases and V by 5 bases; bases with no gene match: 7.

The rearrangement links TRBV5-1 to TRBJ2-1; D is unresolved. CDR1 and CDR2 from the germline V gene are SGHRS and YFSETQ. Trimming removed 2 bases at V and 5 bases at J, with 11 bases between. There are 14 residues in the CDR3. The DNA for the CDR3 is TGCGCCAGCAGCTTAAGTACAGACCACAATGAGCAGTTCTTC. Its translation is CASSLSTDHNEQFF. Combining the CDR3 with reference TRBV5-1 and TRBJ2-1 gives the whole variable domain KAGVTQTPRYLIKTRGQQVTLSCSPISGHRSVSWYQQTPGQGLQFLFEYFSETQRNKGNFPGRFSGRQFSNSRSEMNVSTLELGDSALYLCASSLSTDHNEQFFGPGTRLTVL.

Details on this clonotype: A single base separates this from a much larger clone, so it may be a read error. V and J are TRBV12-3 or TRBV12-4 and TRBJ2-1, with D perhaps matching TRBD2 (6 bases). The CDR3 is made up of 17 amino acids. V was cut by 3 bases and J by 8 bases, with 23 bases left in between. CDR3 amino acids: CASSFFASARRADEQFF. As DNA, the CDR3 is TGTGCCAGCAGTTTTTTTGCTAGCGCGAGGCGGGCGGATGAGCAGTTCTTC.

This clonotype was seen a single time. The CDR3 DNA follows: TGCGCCAGCAGCCGCAGGGGACTAGACGCGGACACCATATATTTT. It is translated as CASSRRGLDADTIYF. This chain connects TRBV4-1 to TRBJ1-3; weak D call: TRBD1 (6 bases). The CDR3 consists of 15 residues. Germline lookup yields CDR1 MGHRA and CDR2 YSYEKL. Trimming took 4 bases from V and 8 from J, leaving 18 bases between them.

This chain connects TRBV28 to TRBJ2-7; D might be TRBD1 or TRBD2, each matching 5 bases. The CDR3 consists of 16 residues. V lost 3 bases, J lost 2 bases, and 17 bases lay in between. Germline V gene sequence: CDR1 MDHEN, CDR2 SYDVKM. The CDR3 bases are TGTGCCAGCAGTTTTCATTTGGGGACGCTAACCTACGAGCAGTACTTC. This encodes CASSFHLGTLTYEQYF.

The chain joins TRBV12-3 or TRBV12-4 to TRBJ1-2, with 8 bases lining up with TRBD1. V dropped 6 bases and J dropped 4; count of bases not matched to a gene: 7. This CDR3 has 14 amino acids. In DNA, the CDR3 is TGTGCCAGCAGCCTAACGGGACAGGCCTATGGCTACACCTTC. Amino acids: CASSLTGQAYGYTF.